The clone carrying this T cell receptor (beta chain) was observed a few times. This sample was included in a study of CD8+CD57+ T cells in acquired aplastic anemia. Germline V gene lookup returns CDR1 MNHEY and CDR2 SMNVEV (reference sequence). The CDR3 totals 16 residues. The V end was cut by 2 bases, the J end by 5 bases, with 19 bases between. TCR beta VDJ and CDR3 profiling used genomic DNA as template. TCRdb fed the reads into MiXCR, producing one record per CDR3 protein. Of about 210,000 distinct CDR3 sequences listed, about 59% are singletons. This chain connects TRBV27 to TRBJ2-7, with D possibly TRBD1 on 6 matching bases. This clonotype was obtained from a human donor in good health. Sample: sorted CD4+, CD8+, or CD8+CD57+ T cells (not recorded which) from PBMCs. The CDR3 nucleotides are TGTGCCAGCAGTTTAACGGCGGCAGGGGTTTCGGACGAGCAGTACTTC. Translated, it gives CASSLTAAGVSDEQYF.